This TCR beta chain was recorded in a study of T cells after yellow fever vaccination. Overall study results and limits: It was a weaker secondary response, yet one that peaked faster, at day 5 versus 15. A large majority of primary-vaccination clones showed up again after the booster (just under 97% CD4, around 85% CD8).

At least ten counts were recorded for this clonotype. Its specificity is unknown. The TCR cDNA carried a universal primer site and UMIs from 5'RACE template switching. In TCRdb, the 5' RACE reads were re-called with MiXCR into one record per CDR3 protein. The sample yields 230,000 or so distinct CDR3 sequences, 3.6% seen once. The CDR3 is made up of 15 amino acids. The J segment lost 1 base and the V segment lost 5 bases, leaving 5 bases of the junction unmatched. CDR1 is SGHTA and CDR2 is FQGTGA in the germline V gene. V and J are TRBV7-3 and TRBJ2-3; 8 nucleotides align to TRBD1. This sample comprised PBMCs, obtained 15 days after the yellow fever booster vaccination. The sequence was collected from a man younger than 35 who received the YFV17D yellow fever vaccine. The CDR3 spells CASSPGTGRTDTQYF. Written as DNA, the CDR3 is TGTGCCAGCAGCCCTGGGACAGGTCGCACAGATACGCAGTATTTT.